The 23 T cell receptor beta chains below were found in one sample sequenced in a study of control samples from healthy donors and cancer patients. The data were produced by immunoSEQ multiplex PCR, yet TCRdb's version contains in-frame clones alone and is incomplete. Of 65,000 to 70,000 clones listed, about four fifths were seen once; the top ten hold around 3%. What was sequenced was PBMCs. The origin of the receptors is a woman aged 45-65 years with lung cancer.

This chain uses TRBV12-3 or TRBV12-4 with TRBJ2-7; D is possibly TRBD1 or TRBD2 (5 bases each). The CDR3 runs to 13 residues. The germline V and J ends were trimmed by 7 bases and 6 bases, with 16 bases remaining between them. Here the CDR3 DNA reads TGTGCCAGCACTGCGCAGGGTGGGGGCGAGCAGTACTTC. Protein sequence: CASTAQGGGEQYF.

The rearrangement uses TRBV19 and TRBJ1-1; D is perhaps TRBD1 (6 bases). This CDR3 comprises 13 residues. V dropped 5 bases and J dropped 7 bases, with 14 bases sitting between them. CDR1 is LNHDA and CDR2 is SQIVND in the germline V gene (reference sequence). The CDR3 loop is CASSGRDTLEAFF. Here the CDR3 DNA reads TGTGCCAGTAGTGGCCGGGACACACTTGAAGCTTTCTTT.

The rearrangement uses TRBV5-1 and TRBJ2-1, with TRBD2 matching 10 bases. After removal of 4 bases from V and 0 bases from J, the junction contained 4 bases not matched to a gene. The CDR3 contains 16 residues. Germline V lookup: CDR1 SGHRS, CDR2 YFSETQ. The CDR3 loop reads CASSRVAGGSYNEQFF. In DNA, the CDR3 is TGCGCCAGCAGCCGAGTAGCGGGGGGCTCCTACAATGAGCAGTTCTTC. The whole variable domain, remainder taken from reference TRBV5-1 and TRBJ2-1, is KAGVTQTPRYLIKTRGQQVTLSCSPISGHRSVSWYQQTPGQGLQFLFEYFSETQRNKGNFPGRFSGRQFSNSRSEMNVSTLELGDSALYLCASSRVAGGSYNEQFFGPGTRLTVL.

This clone was picked up a small number of times. The V and J genes are TRBV6-2 or TRBV6-3 and TRBJ2-2, with 14 positions matching TRBD2. This CDR3 contains 17 residues. Germline assignment: CDR1 MNHEY and CDR2 SVGEGT. V shed 5 bases, J shed 5 bases, and the junction held 7 bases outside the gene matches. The DNA for the CDR3 is TGTGCCAGCAGTCCCCGGACTAGCGGGGGGTTAACCGGGGAGCTGTTTTTT. It translates to CASSPRTSGGLTGELFF.

The chain uses TRBV7-2 and TRBJ1-2; D is possibly TRBD1 (5 bases). The CDR3 length is 17 residues. Germline V gives CDR1 SGHTA, CDR2 FQGNSA. The V gene lost 2 bases and the J gene lost 7 bases, with 23 bases spanning the gap. CDR3 loop: CASSLRGPAGPRGGYTF. For the CDR3, the DNA is TGTGCCAGCAGCTTAAGGGGCCCCGCAGGACCTAGGGGTGGCTACACCTTC.

This chain connects TRBV4-2 to TRBJ1-4, with D hard to call. The CDR3 is 14 amino acids. Trimming removed 3 bases from V and 8 bases from J, with 13 bases in between. Germline-derived CDR1 and CDR2 are LGHNA and YNFKEQ. As DNA, the CDR3 is TGTGCCAGCAGCCATCCAAGGGCGGAGGAAAAACTGTTTTTT. It specifies CASSHPRAEEKLFF.

This clone was counted once. This CDR3 reads CASSPGDSNYGYTF. DNA of the CDR3: TGCGCCAGCAGCCCAGGGGACAGTAACTATGGCTACACCTTC. V gene TRBV5-1 combines with J gene TRBJ1-2; TRBD1 matches 7 bases. The CDR3 spans 14 residues. From germline, CDR1 is SGHRS and CDR2 YFSETQ. Trimming removed 4 bases from V and 1 base from J; junction bases left unmatched: 4. Variable domain in full (rest from reference TRBV5-1 and TRBJ1-2): KAGVTQTPRYLIKTRGQQVTLSCSPISGHRSVSWYQQTPGQGLQFLFEYFSETQRNKGNFPGRFSGRQFSNSRSEMNVSTLELGDSALYLCASSPGDSNYGYTFGSGTRLTVV.

The chain joins TRBV10-3 to TRBJ1-3, with a possible D match to TRBD1 (5 bases). Germline V CDR1 and CDR2: ENHRY, SYGVKD. Trimming cost V 0 bases and J 4 bases, with 13 bases left between them. The CDR3 is 16 amino acids. The DNA of the CDR3 is TGTGCCATCAGTGAGTCGACTGGGGCGCGAGGAAACACCATATATTTT. This encodes CAISESTGARGNTIYF.

This sequence joins TRBV18 and TRBJ2-2, with D unclear. Germline CDR1 and CDR2: KGHSH and LQKENI. CDR3 length: 15 amino acids. Trimming shortened V by 3 bases and J by 0 bases, and 8 bases separated the two germline ends. CDR3 coding DNA: TGTGCCAGCTCACCCTCTTCCACGAACACCGGGGAGCTGTTTTTT. Protein: CASSPSSTNTGELFF.

This clone was seen a single time. The rearrangement joins TRBV7-9 to TRBJ1-1; no clear D gene. Germline V gene sequence: CDR1 SEHNR, CDR2 FQNEAQ (reference sequence). The CDR3 length is 15 residues. The germline V and J ends were trimmed by 2 bases and 2 bases, with 12 bases remaining between them. Here the CDR3 DNA reads TGTGCCAGCAGCTTACGCCCGGGGAGAAACACTGAAGCTTTCTTT. Residues: CASSLRPGRNTEAFF.

The chain combines TRBV2 with TRBJ2-3; tentatively, D is TRBD2 (6 bases). CDR3 size: 15 residues. Trimming shortened V by 4 bases and J by 5 bases, and 16 bases separated the two germline ends. CDR1 is SNHLY and CDR2 is FYNNEI in the germline V gene. CDR3 region: CASSGGLGRGDTQYF. The CDR3 DNA follows: TGTGCCAGCAGTGGAGGACTCGGGCGGGGAGATACGCAGTATTTT.

The rearrangement links TRBV5-5 to TRBJ2-7, with 8 bases aligning to TRBD1. CDR1 and CDR2 (germline): SGHKS, YYEKEE (reference sequence). This CDR3 has 16 amino acids. J was trimmed by 0 bases and V by 4 bases; bases with no gene match: 9. CDR3: CASSRLGQGVSYEQYF. The CDR3 nucleotides read TGTGCCAGCAGCCGTCTCGGACAGGGTGTCTCCTACGAGCAGTACTTC.

The gene calls are TRBV30 and TRBJ2-7, with 12 bases aligning to TRBD1. Unmatched junction bases numbered 11, after V lost 3 bases and J lost 5 bases. The CDR3 spans 16 residues. Germline V CDR1 and CDR2: GTSNPN, SVGIG (reference sequence). CDR3 in DNA: TGTGCCTGGAGGCCCCTTTGGGGACAGGGGGCAGACGAGCAGTACTTC. Protein sequence: CAWRPLWGQGADEQYF.

This sequence joins TRBV5-1 and TRBJ1-5; D is ambiguous. The CDR3 is 14 amino acids. The V and J ends lost 0 bases and 2 bases respectively, with 6 bases between them. Germline values: CDR1 SGHRS, CDR2 YFSETQ. In DNA form, the CDR3 reads TGCGCCAGCAGCTTGGGGGCGGGCAATCAGCCCCAGCATTTT. Amino acids: CASSLGAGNQPQHF.

V and J are TRBV19 and TRBJ2-2; D uncertain. Trimming shortened V by 2 bases and J by 7 bases, and 14 bases separated the two germline ends. The CDR3 has 15 residues. Germline V gene data show CDR1 as LNHDA and CDR2 as SQIVND (reference sequence). In DNA form, the CDR3 reads TGTGCCAGTAGTATATTCACGGGCAGTGGCGGGGAGCTGTTTTTT. This sequence encodes CASSIFTGSGGELFF.

The chain carries TRBV7-9 and TRBJ1-1, with D unclear. V lost 1 base and J lost 0, with 9 bases in between. This CDR3 has 15 amino acids. Looked up from germline, CDR1 is SEHNR and CDR2 is FQNEAQ (reference sequence). The CDR3 nucleotides read TGTGCCAGCAGCTTAGTGCAGCCCATGAACACTGAAGCTTTCTTT. Translating it yields CASSLVQPMNTEAFF.

The V call is TRBV27, the J call TRBJ1-2; 7 nucleotides match TRBD1. V lost 3 bases, J lost 0 bases, and 10 bases stayed unmatched. The germline gives CDR1 MNHEY, CDR2 SMNVEV (reference sequence). The CDR3 is 17 residues long. The CDR3 sequence: CASSFTGQRYTNYGYTF. The CDR3 region has the DNA TGTGCCAGCAGTTTTACGGGACAGCGCTATACTAACTATGGCTACACCTTC.

V gene TRBV29-1 combines with J gene TRBJ1-2; maybe TRBD1 (6 bases). The germline gives CDR1 SQVTM, CDR2 ANQGSEA. The CDR3 consists of 12 residues. V was cut by 6 bases and J by 8 bases, with 16 bases left in between. In DNA, the CDR3 is TGCAGCGTCCCACGCCAGGGGAGAGGCTACACCTTC. As protein: CSVPRQGRGYTF. Full variable domain (remainder filled in from reference TRBV29-1 and TRBJ1-2): SAVISQKPSRDICQRGTSLTIQCQVDSQVTMMFWYRQQPGQSLTLIATANQGSEATYESGFVIDKFPISRPNLTFSTLTVSNMSPEDSSIYLCSVPRQGRGYTFGSGTRLTVV.

The chain employs TRBV19 and TRBJ1-5; 8 positions match TRBD1. Germline CDR1 is LNHDA and CDR2 is SQIVND (reference sequence). This CDR3 spans 14 amino acids. The trim removed 8 bases at V and 6 bases at J, leaving 9 bases unmatched. Here the CDR3 DNA reads TGTGCCAGTCAGGACAGGGAAGGACCTCAGCCCCAGCATTTT. Protein: CASQDREGPQPQHF.

V is TRBV28 and J is TRBJ1-1, with D perhaps matching TRBD1 (6 bases). Germline loops: CDR1 MDHEN, CDR2 SYDVKM. CDR3 size: 13 residues. Trimming left V 6 bases short and J 10 bases short, with 18 bases between. Written as DNA, the CDR3 is TGTGCCAGCAGCCCATTGGCCAGGGGAACAGCTTTCTTT. Translation gives CASSPLARGTAFF.

V and J are TRBV20-1 and TRBJ1-3, with TRBD1 identical over 7 bases. The germline gives CDR1 DFQATT, CDR2 SNEGSKA (reference sequence). V lost 3 bases and J lost 0; bases outside the gene matches: 2. The CDR3 is 14 residues long. CDR3 DNA sequence: TGCAGTGCTAGTCGGGACAGCTCTGGAAACACCATATATTTT. Translated, it gives CSASRDSSGNTIYF.

This chain links TRBV29-1 with TRBJ1-2; a possible D gene is TRBD1 (5 bases). Germline loops: CDR1 SQVTM, CDR2 ANQGSEA. The CDR3 is 11 residues long. V shed 4 bases and J shed 4 bases, with 7 bases lying between them. The CDR3 loop reads CSVGQFYGYTF. The CDR3 region has the DNA TGCAGCGTTGGACAGTTCTATGGCTACACCTTC.

This chain joins TRBV11-2 and TRBJ2-6; the D is unclear. The CDR3 has 16 amino acids. Trimming left V 1 base short and J 0 bases short, with 7 bases between. CDR1 and CDR2 from the germline V gene are SGHAT and FQNNGV. CDR3 nucleotide sequence: TGTGCCAGCAGCTTAGCCCGAGCCTCTGGGGCCAACGTCCTGACTTTC. Translation: CASSLARASGANVLTF.